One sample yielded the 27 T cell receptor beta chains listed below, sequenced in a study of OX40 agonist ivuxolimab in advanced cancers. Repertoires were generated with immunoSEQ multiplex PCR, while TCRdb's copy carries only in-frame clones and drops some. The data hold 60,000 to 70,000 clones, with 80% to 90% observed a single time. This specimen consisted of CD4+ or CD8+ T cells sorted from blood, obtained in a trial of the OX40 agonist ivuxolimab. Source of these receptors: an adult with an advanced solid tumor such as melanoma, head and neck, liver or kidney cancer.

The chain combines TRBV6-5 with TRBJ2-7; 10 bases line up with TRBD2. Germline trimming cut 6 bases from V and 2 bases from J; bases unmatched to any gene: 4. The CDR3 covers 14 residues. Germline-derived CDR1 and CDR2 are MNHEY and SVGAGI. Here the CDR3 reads CASSQLAGTYEQYF. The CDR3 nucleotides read TGTGCCAGCAGCCAACTAGCGGGAACCTACGAGCAGTACTTC.

The DNA of the CDR3 is TGTGCCAGCAGCTTATGGCAGGGACCACAGAGGGGCAATCAGCCCCAGCATTTT. Encoded protein: CASSLWQGPQRGNQPQHF. The rearrangement uses TRBV7-9 and TRBJ1-5; possibly TRBD1 for D (5 bases). This CDR3 region has 18 residues. In germline, CDR1 is SEHNR, CDR2 FQNEAQ (reference sequence). V shed 2 bases and J shed 2 bases, with 19 bases lying between them.

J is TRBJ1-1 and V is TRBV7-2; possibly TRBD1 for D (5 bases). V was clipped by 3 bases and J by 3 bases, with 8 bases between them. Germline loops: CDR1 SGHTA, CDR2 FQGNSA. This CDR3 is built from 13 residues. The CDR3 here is CASSFFRDTEAFF. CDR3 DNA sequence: TGTGCCAGCAGCTTCTTCAGGGACACTGAAGCTTTCTTT.

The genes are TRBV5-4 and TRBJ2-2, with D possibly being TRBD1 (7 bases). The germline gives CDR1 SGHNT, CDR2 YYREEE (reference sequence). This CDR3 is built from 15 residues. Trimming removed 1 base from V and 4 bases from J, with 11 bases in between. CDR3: CASSLPGGITGELFF. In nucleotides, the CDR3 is TGTGCCAGCAGCTTGCCAGGGGGGATCACCGGGGAGCTGTTTTTT. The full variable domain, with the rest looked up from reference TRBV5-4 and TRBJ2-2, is ETGVTQSPTHLIKTRGQQVTLRCSSQSGHNTVSWYQQALGQGPQFIFQYYREEENGRGNFPPRFSGLQFPNYSSELNVNALELDDSALYLCASSLPGGITGELFFGEGSRLTVL.

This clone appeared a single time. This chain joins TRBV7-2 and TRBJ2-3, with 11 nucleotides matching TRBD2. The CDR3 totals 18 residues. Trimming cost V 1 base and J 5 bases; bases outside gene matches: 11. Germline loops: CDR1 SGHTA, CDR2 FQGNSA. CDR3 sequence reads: CASSLVSTPSGRRDTQYF. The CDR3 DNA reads TGTGCCAGCAGCTTAGTAAGCACGCCTAGCGGGAGGAGAGATACGCAGTATTTT.

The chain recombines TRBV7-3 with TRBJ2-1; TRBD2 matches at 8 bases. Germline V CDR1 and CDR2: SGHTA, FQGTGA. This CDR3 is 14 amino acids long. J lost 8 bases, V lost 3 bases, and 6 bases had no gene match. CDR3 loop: CASSFQAGADEQFF. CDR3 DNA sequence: TGTGCCAGCAGCTTTCAAGCGGGAGCAGATGAGCAGTTCTTC.

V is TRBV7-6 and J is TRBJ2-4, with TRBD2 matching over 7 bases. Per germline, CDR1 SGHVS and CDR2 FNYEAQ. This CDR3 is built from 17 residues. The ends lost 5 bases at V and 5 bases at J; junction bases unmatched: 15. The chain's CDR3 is CASSQDAGKGLQNIQYF. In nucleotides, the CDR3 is TGTGCCAGCAGCCAAGACGCAGGGAAGGGACTACAAAACATTCAGTACTTC.

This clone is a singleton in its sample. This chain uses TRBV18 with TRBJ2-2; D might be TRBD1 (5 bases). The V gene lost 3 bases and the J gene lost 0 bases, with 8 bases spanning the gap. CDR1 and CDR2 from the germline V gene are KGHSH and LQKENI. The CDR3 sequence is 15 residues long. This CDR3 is CASSPTQANTGELFF. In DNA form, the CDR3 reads TGTGCCAGCTCACCGACACAGGCGAACACCGGGGAGCTGTTTTTT.

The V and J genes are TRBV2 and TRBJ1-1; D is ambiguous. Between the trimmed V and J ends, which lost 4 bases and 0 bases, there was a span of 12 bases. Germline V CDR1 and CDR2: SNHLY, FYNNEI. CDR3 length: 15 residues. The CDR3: CASSVFFGMNTEAFF. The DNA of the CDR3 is TGTGCCAGCAGTGTTTTTTTCGGTATGAACACTGAAGCTTTCTTT. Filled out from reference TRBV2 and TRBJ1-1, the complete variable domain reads EPEVTQTPSHQVTQMGQEVILRCVPISNHLYFYWYRQILGQKVEFLVSFYNNEISEKSEIFDDQFSVERPDGSNFTLKIRSTKLEDSAMYFCASSVFFGMNTEAFFGQGTRLTVV.

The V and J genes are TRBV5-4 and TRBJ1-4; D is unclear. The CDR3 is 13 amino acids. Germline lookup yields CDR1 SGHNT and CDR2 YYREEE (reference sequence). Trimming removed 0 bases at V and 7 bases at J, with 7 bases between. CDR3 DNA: TGTGCCAGCAGCTTGGCCGGGAGTGAAAAACTGTTTTTT. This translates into CASSLAGSEKLFF.

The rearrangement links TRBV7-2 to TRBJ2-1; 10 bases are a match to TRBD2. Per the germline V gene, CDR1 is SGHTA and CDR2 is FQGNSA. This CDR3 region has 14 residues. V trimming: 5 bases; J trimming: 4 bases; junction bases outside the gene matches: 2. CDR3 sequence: CASSRTSGYNEQFF. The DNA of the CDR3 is TGTGCCAGCAGCCGGACTAGCGGTTACAATGAGCAGTTCTTC.

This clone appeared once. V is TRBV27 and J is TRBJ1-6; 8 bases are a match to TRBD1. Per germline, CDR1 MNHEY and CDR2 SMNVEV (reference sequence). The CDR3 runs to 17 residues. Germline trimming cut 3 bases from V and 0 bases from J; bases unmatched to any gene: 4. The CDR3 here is CASSLTGVNSYNSPLHF. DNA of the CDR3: TGTGCCAGCAGTTTGACAGGGGTAAACTCCTATAATTCACCCCTCCACTTT.

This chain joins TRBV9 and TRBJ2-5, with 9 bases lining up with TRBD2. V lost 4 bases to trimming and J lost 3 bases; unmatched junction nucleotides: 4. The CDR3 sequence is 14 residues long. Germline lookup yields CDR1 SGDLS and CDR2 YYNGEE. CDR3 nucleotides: TGTGCCAGCAGCACATTAGCGGGAGAAGAGACCCAGTACTTC. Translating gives CASSTLAGEETQYF.

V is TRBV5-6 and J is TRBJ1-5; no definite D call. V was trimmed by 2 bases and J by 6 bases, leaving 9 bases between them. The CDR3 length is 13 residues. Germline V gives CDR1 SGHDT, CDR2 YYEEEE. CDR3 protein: CASSFESSQPQHF. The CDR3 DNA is TGTGCCAGCAGCTTCGAATCTAGTCAGCCCCAGCATTTT.

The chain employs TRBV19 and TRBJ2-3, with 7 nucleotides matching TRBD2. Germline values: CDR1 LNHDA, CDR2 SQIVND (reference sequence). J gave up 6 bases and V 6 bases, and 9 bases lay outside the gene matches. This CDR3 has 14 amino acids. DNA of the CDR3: TGTGCCAGTAGCCGGACTAGGGATTTTGATACGCAGTATTTT. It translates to CASSRTRDFDTQYF.

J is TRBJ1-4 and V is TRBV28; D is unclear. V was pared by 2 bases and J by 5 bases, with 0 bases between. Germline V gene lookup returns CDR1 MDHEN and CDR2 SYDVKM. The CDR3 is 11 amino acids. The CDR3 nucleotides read TGTGCCAGCAGTTTAAATGAAAAACTGTTTTTT. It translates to CASSLNEKLFF.

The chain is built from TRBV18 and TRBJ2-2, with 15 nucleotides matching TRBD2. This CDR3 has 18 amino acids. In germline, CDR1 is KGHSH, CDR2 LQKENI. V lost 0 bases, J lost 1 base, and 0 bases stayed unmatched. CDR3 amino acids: CASSPPGLAGGNTGELFF. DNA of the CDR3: TGTGCCAGCTCACCACCGGGACTAGCGGGAGGGAACACCGGGGAGCTGTTTTTT. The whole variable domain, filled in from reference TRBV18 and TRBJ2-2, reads NAGVMQNPRHLVRRRGQEARLRCSPMKGHSHVYWYRQLPEEGLKFMVYLQKENIIDESGMPKERFSAEFPKEGPSILRIQQVVRGDSAAYFCASSPPGLAGGNTGELFFGEGSRLTVL.

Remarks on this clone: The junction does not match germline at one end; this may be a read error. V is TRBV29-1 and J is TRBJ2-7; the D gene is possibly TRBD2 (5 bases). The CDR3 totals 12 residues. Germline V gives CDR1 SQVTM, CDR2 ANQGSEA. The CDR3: CSVEDGRGPRNF. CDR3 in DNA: TGCAGCGTTGAAGATGGGAGAGGGCCCAGAAACTTC.

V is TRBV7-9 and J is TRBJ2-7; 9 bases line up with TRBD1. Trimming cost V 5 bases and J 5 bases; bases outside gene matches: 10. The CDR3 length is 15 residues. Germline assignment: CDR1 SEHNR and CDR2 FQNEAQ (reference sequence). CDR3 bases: TGTGCCAGCAGCACTTCCCGGACAGGGGCTAACGAGCAGTACTTC. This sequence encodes CASSTSRTGANEQYF.

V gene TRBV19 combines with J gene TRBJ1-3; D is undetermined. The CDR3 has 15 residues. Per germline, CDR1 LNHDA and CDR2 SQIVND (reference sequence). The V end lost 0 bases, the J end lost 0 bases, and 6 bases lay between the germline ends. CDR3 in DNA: TGTGCCAGTAGTATAGAAGGCAGCTCTGGAAACACCATATATTTT. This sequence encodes CASSIEGSSGNTIYF.

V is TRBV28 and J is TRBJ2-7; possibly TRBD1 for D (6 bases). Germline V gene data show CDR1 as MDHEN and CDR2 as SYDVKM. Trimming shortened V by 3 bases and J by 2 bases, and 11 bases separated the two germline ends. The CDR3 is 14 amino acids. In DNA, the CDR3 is TGTGCCAGCAGTTTGCAGGGGCCACCCTACGAGCAGTACTTC. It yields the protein CASSLQGPPYEQYF.

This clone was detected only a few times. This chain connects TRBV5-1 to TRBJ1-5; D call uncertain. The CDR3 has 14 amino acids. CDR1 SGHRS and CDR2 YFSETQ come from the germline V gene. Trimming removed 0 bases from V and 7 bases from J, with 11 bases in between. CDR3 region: CASSLDGPQQPQHF. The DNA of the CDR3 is TGCGCCAGCAGCTTGGACGGCCCCCAACAGCCCCAGCATTTT.

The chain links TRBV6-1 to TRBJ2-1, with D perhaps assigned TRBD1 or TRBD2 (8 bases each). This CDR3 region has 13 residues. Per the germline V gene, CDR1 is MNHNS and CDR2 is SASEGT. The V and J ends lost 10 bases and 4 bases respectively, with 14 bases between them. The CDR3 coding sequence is TGTGCCACCGGGAGGGACAGGTACAATGAGCAGTTCTTC. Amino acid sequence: CATGRDRYNEQFF.

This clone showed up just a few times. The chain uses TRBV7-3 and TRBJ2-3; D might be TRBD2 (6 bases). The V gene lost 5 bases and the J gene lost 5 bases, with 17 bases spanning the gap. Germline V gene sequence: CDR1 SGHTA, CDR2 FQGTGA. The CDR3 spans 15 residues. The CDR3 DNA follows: TGTGCCAGCAGCCTCCACGGGAGTAGTAAAGATACGCAGTATTTT. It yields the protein CASSLHGSSKDTQYF.

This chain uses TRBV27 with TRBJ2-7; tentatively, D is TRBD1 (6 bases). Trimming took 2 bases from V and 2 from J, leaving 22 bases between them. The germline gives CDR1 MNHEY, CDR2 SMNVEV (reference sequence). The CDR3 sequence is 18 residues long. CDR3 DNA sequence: TGTGCCAGCAGTTTACGGACCACCGGGGCCAGGGGTACCTACGAGCAGTACTTC. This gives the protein CASSLRTTGARGTYEQYF.

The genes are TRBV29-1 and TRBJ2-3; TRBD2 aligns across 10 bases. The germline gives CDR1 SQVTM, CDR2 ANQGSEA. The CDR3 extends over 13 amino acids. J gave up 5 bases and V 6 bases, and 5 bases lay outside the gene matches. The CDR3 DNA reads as TGCAGCGTGCCTTTAGCGGGGGGAGATACGCAGTATTTT. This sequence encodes CSVPLAGGDTQYF.

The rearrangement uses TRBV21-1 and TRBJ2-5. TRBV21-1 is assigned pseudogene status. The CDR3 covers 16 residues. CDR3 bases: TGTGCCAGCAGCAAATGGGGATCGAGGTCGTGGGAGACCCAGTACTTC. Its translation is CASSKWGSRSWETQYF.